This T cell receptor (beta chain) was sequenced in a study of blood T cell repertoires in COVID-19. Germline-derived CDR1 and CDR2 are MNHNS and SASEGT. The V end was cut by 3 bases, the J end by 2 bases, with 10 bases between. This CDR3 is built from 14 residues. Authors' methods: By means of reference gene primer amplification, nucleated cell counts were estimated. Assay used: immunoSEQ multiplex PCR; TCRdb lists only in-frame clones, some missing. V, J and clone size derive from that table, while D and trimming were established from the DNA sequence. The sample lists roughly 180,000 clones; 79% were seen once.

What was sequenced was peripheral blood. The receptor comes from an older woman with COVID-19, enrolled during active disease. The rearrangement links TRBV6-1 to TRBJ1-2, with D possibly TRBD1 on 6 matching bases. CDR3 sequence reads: CASSEGTTNYGYTF. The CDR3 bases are TGTGCCAGCAGTGAGGGGACAACCAACTATGGCTACACCTTC.